These 31 T cell receptor beta chains share one sample of origin, sequenced in a study of radiotherapy plus CTLA-4 blockade in lung cancer. Here immunoSEQ multiplex PCR was the method, and the copy in TCRdb shows in-frame clones only, minus some. Here the sample spans approximately 47,000 clones, approximately 85% being singletons. The input for sequencing was peripheral blood, taken from a patient treated with radiotherapy plus ipilimumab. The receptors here all came from a human donor with non-small cell lung cancer who had stable disease on radiotherapy plus ipilimumab.

This clone has just one count. This chain joins TRBV27 and TRBJ2-7; D unclear. This CDR3 has 11 residues. Trimming took 5 bases from V and 0 from J, leaving 2 bases between them. Germline CDR1 reads MNHEY; CDR2 reads SMNVEV (reference sequence). The CDR3 nucleotides read TGTGCCAGCAGTCTCTCCTACGAGCAGTACTTC. Residues: CASSLSYEQYF.

The chain combines TRBV7-9 with TRBJ2-2; 9 bases agree with TRBD1. Germline CDR1 and CDR2: SEHNR and FQNEAQ (reference sequence). J was trimmed by 2 bases and V by 4 bases; bases with no gene match: 2. This CDR3 has 15 residues. CDR3 in amino acids: CASSWGQGNTGELFF. The CDR3 DNA reads as TGTGCCAGCAGCTGGGGACAGGGTAACACCGGGGAGCTGTTTTTT.

This chain links TRBV19 with TRBJ1-1; 10 nucleotides line up with TRBD1. From germline, CDR1 is LNHDA and CDR2 SQIVND (reference sequence). CDR3 length equals 15 residues. After removal of 7 bases from V and 1 base from J, the junction contained 6 bases not matched to a gene. The CDR3 sequence: CASTNRDRGNTEAFF. The CDR3 nucleotides are TGTGCCAGTACTAACAGGGACAGGGGGAACACTGAAGCTTTCTTT.

This clone qualifies as medium-sized. This CDR3 is also generated by other DNA sequences in the sample. The chain links TRBV27 to TRBJ2-5; perhaps TRBD2 as D (5 bases). Per the germline V gene, CDR1 is MNHEY and CDR2 is SMNVEV (reference sequence). CDR3 length: 13 residues. The ends were cut back, 2 bases at V and 4 bases at J, with 8 bases in the middle. CDR3 coding DNA: TGTGCCAGCAGTTTAATTGGGAGAGAGACCCAGTACTTC. Encoded protein: CASSLIGRETQYF.

The CDR3 nucleotides are TGTGCCAGCAGCCCCCGGGACAATGTTAATGAAAAACTGTTTTTT. This translates into CASSPRDNVNEKLFF. The chain joins TRBV4-2 to TRBJ1-4; a weak D match, TRBD1 (6 bases). CDR3 size: 15 residues. Germline V gives CDR1 LGHNA, CDR2 YNFKEQ. V was clipped by 4 bases and J by 4 bases, with 13 bases between them.

A single count supports this clone. The rearrangement links TRBV10-3 to TRBJ2-5, with TRBD1 matching over 9 bases. From germline, CDR1 is ENHRY and CDR2 SYGVKD. CDR3 length: 13 amino acids. V gave up 6 bases and J gave up 2 bases; unmatched junction bases: 1. This CDR3 reads CAIRQGAQETQYF. For the CDR3, the DNA is TGTGCCATCAGACAGGGGGCGCAAGAGACCCAGTACTTC.

The chain combines TRBV4-3 with TRBJ1-4, with a possible D match to TRBD1 (5 bases). The CDR3 has 13 residues. Germline V gene lookup returns CDR1 LGHNA and CDR2 YSLEER. The V end lost 0 bases, the J end lost 8 bases, and 7 bases lay between the germline ends. The chain's CDR3 is CASSQEGGEKLFF. The DNA of the CDR3 is TGCGCCAGCAGCCAAGAGGGGGGGGAAAAACTGTTTTTT.

This chain uses TRBV21-1 with TRBJ2-5; the D call in the table, TRBD2, was not verified against the DNA. TRBV21-1 is assigned pseudogene status. CDR3 size: 15 residues. The chain's CDR3 is CASSNRGREVETQYF. The CDR3 DNA is TGTGCCAGCAGCAACAGAGGGCGGGAGGTGGAGACCCAGTACTTC.

The rearrangement links TRBV5-1 to TRBJ2-7, with 8 bases aligning to TRBD1. V shed 0 bases and J 5 bases; nucleotides not matched to a gene: 7. Per germline, CDR1 SGHRS and CDR2 YFSETQ. The CDR3 runs to 15 residues. As DNA, the CDR3 is TGCGCCAGCAGCTTGGTTCTCGCAGGGGGCGACGAGCAGTACTTC. This codes for CASSLVLAGGDEQYF.

This sequence joins TRBV19 and TRBJ2-7; the match to TRBD1 covers 9 bases. V was clipped by 4 bases and J by 6 bases; unmatched bases: 7. The CDR3 consists of 14 residues. The germline gives CDR1 LNHDA, CDR2 SQIVND (reference sequence). Here the CDR3 DNA reads TGTGCCAGTAGTACACGGACAGGGGAGGGCGAGCAGTACTTC. Translated, it gives CASSTRTGEGEQYF.

The chain couples TRBV7-2 to TRBJ1-1, with D possibly TRBD1 on 5 matching bases. Germline V gene sequence: CDR1 SGHTA, CDR2 FQGNSA. The CDR3 is made up of 16 amino acids. V lost 2 bases to trimming and J lost 3 bases, with 16 bases between them. The CDR3 here is CASSLSLGGSYTEAFF. The DNA for the CDR3 is TGTGCCAGCAGCTTATCTCTGGGGGGTAGTTACACTGAAGCTTTCTTT.

The gene calls are TRBV9 and TRBJ2-5; 7 bases are a match to TRBD2. The length of the CDR3 is 16 residues. From germline, CDR1 is SGDLS and CDR2 YYNGEE. V gave up 0 bases and J gave up 5 bases; unmatched junction bases: 10. CDR3 DNA sequence: TGTGCCAGCAGCGTAGGGGAATGGGACGGGAGGGAGACCCAGTACTTC. Translated: CASSVGEWDGRETQYF.

The chain employs TRBV27 and TRBJ1-1, with a weak D call TRBD1 (5 bases). Trimming took off 6 bases at V and 3 bases at J, with 11 bases between the two ends. From germline, CDR1 is MNHEY and CDR2 SMNVEV (reference sequence). There are 13 residues in the CDR3. The CDR3 DNA is TGTGCCAGCAGCCAGGGTCGGTACACTGAAGCTTTCTTT. It yields the protein CASSQGRYTEAFF.

V is TRBV10-3 and J is TRBJ2-3; the D gene is possibly TRBD2 (7 bases). V lost 4 bases to trimming and J lost 0 bases, with 14 bases between them. The CDR3 is made up of 16 amino acids. Germline CDR1 is ENHRY and CDR2 is SYGVKD. The CDR3 protein is CAISGGASGSTDTQYF. The CDR3 nucleotides read TGTGCCATCAGTGGGGGGGCTAGCGGCAGCACAGATACGCAGTATTTT.

This sequence joins TRBV5-4 and TRBJ2-7; D uncertain. V was cut by 0 bases and J by 0 bases, with 7 bases left in between. The CDR3 is 14 amino acids. CDR1 and CDR2 (germline): SGHNT, YYREEE (reference sequence). The CDR3 DNA follows: TGTGCCAGCAGCTTGGACATTTACTCCTACGAGCAGTACTTC. Translation gives CASSLDIYSYEQYF.

The chain recombines TRBV30 with TRBJ1-5, with unresolved D. V dropped 0 bases and J dropped 0 bases, with 12 bases sitting between them. This CDR3 spans 16 amino acids. Germline V lookup: CDR1 GTSNPN, CDR2 SVGIG (reference sequence). The CDR3 loop is CAWSVPGGNSNQPQHF. As DNA, the CDR3 is TGTGCCTGGAGTGTACCCGGAGGGAATAGCAATCAGCCCCAGCATTTT.

J is TRBJ1-2 and V is TRBV5-1, with a tentative D call TRBD1 (6 bases). Trimming stripped 4 bases from V and 13 bases from J, with 20 bases between. The CDR3 length is 13 residues. Germline V gives CDR1 SGHRS, CDR2 YFSETQ. The chain's CDR3 is CASSPEGGALLTF. The CDR3 DNA follows: TGCGCCAGCAGCCCGGAAGGGGGGGCGCTTCTCACCTTC. The whole variable domain, remainder taken from reference TRBV5-1 and TRBJ1-2, is KAGVTQTPRYLIKTRGQQVTLSCSPISGHRSVSWYQQTPGQGLQFLFEYFSETQRNKGNFPGRFSGRQFSNSRSEMNVSTLELGDSALYLCASSPEGGALLTFGSGTRLTVV.

The chain is built from TRBV11-2 and TRBJ2-2; TRBD1 aligns across 7 bases. This CDR3 comprises 15 residues. V dropped 2 bases and J dropped 3; count of bases not matched to a gene: 3. CDR1 SGHAT and CDR2 FQNNGV come from the germline V gene. This chain's CDR3 is CASSLRGTDTGELFF. CDR3 nucleotide sequence: TGTGCCAGCAGCTTAAGAGGGACAGACACCGGGGAGCTGTTTTTT. The full variable domain, completed using reference TRBV11-2 and TRBJ2-2, is EAGVAQSPRYKIIEKRQSVAFWCNPISGHATLYWYQQILGQGPKLLIQFQNNGVVDDSQLPKDRFSAERLKGVDSTLKIQPAKLEDSAVYLCASSLRGTDTGELFFGEGSRLTVL.

The gene calls are TRBV25-1 and TRBJ1-1, with D maybe TRBD1 (5 bases). The CDR3 has 14 amino acids. Germline values: CDR1 MGHDK, CDR2 SYGVNS. Between the trimmed V and J ends, which lost 3 bases and 5 bases, there was a span of 13 bases. Here the CDR3 DNA reads TGTGCCAGCAGTGAGTCGGGGGTAGGGACTGAAGCTTTCTTT. Its translation is CASSESGVGTEAFF.

This clone was observed a few times. This chain links TRBV29-1 with TRBJ2-5; 10 bases map to TRBD2. Trimming removed 2 bases from V and 5 bases from J; junction bases left unmatched: 2. In germline, CDR1 is SQVTM, CDR2 ANQGSEA. This CDR3 is 13 amino acids long. This chain's CDR3 is CSVELAGVETQYF. The CDR3 coding sequence is TGCAGCGTTGAACTAGCGGGAGTGGAGACCCAGTACTTC. Based on the CDR3 plus reference TRBV29-1 and TRBJ2-5, the full variable domain is SAVISQKPSRDICQRGTSLTIQCQVDSQVTMMFWYRQQPGQSLTLIATANQGSEATYESGFVIDKFPISRPNLTFSTLTVSNMSPEDSSIYLCSVELAGVETQYFGPGTRLLVL.

This chain connects TRBV7-2 to TRBJ1-2; 9 bases are a match to TRBD1. The CDR3 sequence is 16 residues long. Per germline, CDR1 SGHTA and CDR2 FQGNSA. V dropped 1 base and J dropped 5; count of bases not matched to a gene: 8. The CDR3 spells CASSLEWGQGWYGYTF. In DNA form, the CDR3 reads TGTGCCAGCAGCTTAGAATGGGGACAGGGTTGGTATGGCTACACCTTC.

This rearrangement joins TRBV9 to TRBJ2-3; 7 bases fit TRBD2. Germline V lookup: CDR1 SGDLS, CDR2 YYNGEE. The J segment lost 1 base and the V segment lost 4 bases, leaving 3 bases of the junction unmatched. The CDR3 consists of 14 residues. CDR3 sequence (DNA): TGTGCCAGCAGCCTAACTAGCGGCACAGATACGCAGTATTTT. Protein product: CASSLTSGTDTQYF.

The chain employs TRBV30 and TRBJ1-1, with a weak D call TRBD1 (6 bases). Deletions cut 5 bases from V and 8 bases from J, with 21 bases between. CDR1 is GTSNPN and CDR2 is SVGIG in the germline V gene (reference sequence). CDR3 length: 14 residues. In nucleotides, the CDR3 is TGTGCCTGGTACCTCGAGAACGACAGGCTAGAAGCTTTCTTT. Encoded protein: CAWYLENDRLEAFF. The complete variable domain, with remaining parts taken from reference TRBV30 and TRBJ1-1, reads SQTIHQWPATLVQPVGSPLSLECTVEGTSNPNLYWYRQAAGRGLQLLFYSVGIGQISSEVPQNLSASRPQDRQFILSSKKLLLSDSGFYLCAWYLENDRLEAFFGQGTRLTVV.

Remarks on this clone: One end of the junction varies from germline; a read error may be responsible. Other DNA variants within this sample encode the same CDR3. CDR3 residues: CASSPGHQNTEAFF. CDR3 DNA sequence: TGTGCCAGCTCACCGGGACACCAGAACACTGAAGCCTTCTTT. V gene TRBV18 combines with J gene TRBJ1-1; tentative D call: TRBD1 (6 bases). Germline CDR1 reads KGHSH; CDR2 reads LQKENI. The CDR3 totals 14 residues.

This chain joins TRBV19 and TRBJ2-7, with 8 bases fitting TRBD2. The CDR3 is 15 residues long. The V gene end was trimmed by 5 bases and the J gene end by 2 bases; junction bases not matched to a gene: 8. Germline loops: CDR1 LNHDA, CDR2 SQIVND (reference sequence). The CDR3 protein is CASSDTGTRTYEQYF. CDR3 coding DNA: TGTGCCAGTAGTGACACCGGGACTAGAACCTACGAGCAGTACTTC. The full variable domain, rest sourced from reference TRBV19 and TRBJ2-7, is DGGITQSPKYLFRKEGQNVTLSCEQNLNHDAMYWYRQDPGQGLRLIYYSQIVNDFQKGDIAEGYSVSREKKESFPLTVTSAQKNPTAFYLCASSDTGTRTYEQYFGPGTRLTVT.

This sequence joins TRBV7-2 and TRBJ2-1; D is ambiguous. Germline V lookup: CDR1 SGHTA, CDR2 FQGNSA. The length of the CDR3 is 11 residues. Trimming stripped 2 bases from V and 15 bases from J, with 11 bases between. The CDR3 is CASSLYPEWFF. The DNA for the CDR3 is TGTGCCAGCAGCTTATACCCCGAGTGGTTCTTC.

Only one count was recorded for this clone. This chain links TRBV4-3 with TRBJ1-2; maybe TRBD1 (5 bases). Trimming shortened V by 1 base and J by 5 bases, and 8 bases separated the two germline ends. Germline CDR1 reads LGHNA; CDR2 reads YSLEER. This CDR3 comprises 13 residues. The CDR3 reads CASSQAGGYGYTF. CDR3 sequence (DNA): TGCGCCAGCAGCCAAGCCGGGGGATATGGCTACACCTTC.

The gene calls are TRBV4-3 and TRBJ2-3, with 11 nucleotides matching TRBD2. The germline gives CDR1 LGHNA, CDR2 YSLEER. CDR3 size: 16 residues. Trimming took 1 base from V and 4 from J; bases not matched to a gene: 4. The DNA of the CDR3 is TGCGCCAGCAGCCAAGTACTAGCGGGAGACCCAGATACGCAGTATTTT. It translates to CASSQVLAGDPDTQYF.

V usage is TRBV19 and J usage is TRBJ2-1, with a tentative D call TRBD2 (5 bases). In germline, CDR1 is LNHDA, CDR2 SQIVND (reference sequence). The CDR3 has 14 residues. V was shortened by 3 bases and J by 6 bases, with 12 bases between the two germline ends. The CDR3 nucleotides read TGTGCCAGTAGTATTGACGAGGGTCCCAATGAGCAGTTCTTC. This codes for CASSIDEGPNEQFF. Full variable domain (outside the CDR3, taken from reference TRBV19 and TRBJ2-1): DGGITQSPKYLFRKEGQNVTLSCEQNLNHDAMYWYRQDPGQGLRLIYYSQIVNDFQKGDIAEGYSVSREKKESFPLTVTSAQKNPTAFYLCASSIDEGPNEQFFGPGTRLTVL.

The V and J genes are TRBV9 and TRBJ2-7; 9 bases line up with TRBD2. Germline CDR1 reads SGDLS; CDR2 reads YYNGEE. This CDR3 is 15 amino acids long. V gave up 0 bases and J gave up 2 bases; unmatched junction bases: 3. In DNA, the CDR3 is TGTGCCAGCAGCGTAGACGCGGGAGGGACCTACGAGCAGTACTTC. This codes for CASSVDAGGTYEQYF.

This chain links TRBV7-2 with TRBJ1-2, with D possibly TRBD1 on 6 matching bases. In germline, CDR1 is SGHTA, CDR2 FQGNSA. Between the trimmed V and J ends, which lost 2 bases and 4 bases, there was a span of 23 bases. The CDR3 covers 18 residues. The CDR3 bases are TGTGCCAGCAGCTTAAGGGTCGTTGGGGACATGAGGGTCTATGGCTACACCTTC. Translating gives CASSLRVVGDMRVYGYTF.